The present T cell receptor beta chain was sequenced within a study of cytomegalovirus exposure and HLA in healthy donors. Study-wide points: Several of the most significant clusters were apparently associated with common viral pathogens in a later analysis.

The CDR3 has 14 amino acids. Germline lookup yields CDR1 SGDLS and CDR2 YYNGEE. Trimming removed 5 bases from V and 3 bases from J; junction bases left unmatched: 6. As concerns this clone: Its antigen is unidentified. The sample holds other DNA sequences that translate to the same CDR3.

The PCR contained 60 Vbeta and 13 Jbeta primers. Profiled with immunoSEQ multiplex PCR; TCRdb holds only in-frame clones, not every one. There are about 90,000 clones in the sample; roughly three quarters occur only once, and 2.5% to 3.5% lies in the top ten. This rearrangement joins TRBV9 to TRBJ1-2; 8 bases line up with TRBD1. What was sequenced was PBMCs. The origin of this receptor is a man aged 30-40 years in good health and CMV-seronegative. The CDR3 DNA is TGTGCCAGCAGAGGAACAGGGGGAGACTATGGCTACACCTTC. This encodes CASRGTGGDYGYTF.